Below, 26 T cell receptor beta chains from the same sample are listed, as sequenced in a study of monozygotic twins with cystic fibrosis. The table came from immunoSEQ multiplex PCR; TCRdb's copy has only in-frame clones and leaves some out. This table holds 25,000 to 30,000 clones, 90% found once. Sequences were obtained from blood. These receptors were taken from a girl aged 2 to 9 with cystic fibrosis.

The chain is built from TRBV4-1 and TRBJ1-2; D possibly corresponds to TRBD1 (5 bases). This CDR3 is built from 14 residues. Germline-derived CDR1 and CDR2 are MGHRA and YSYEKL. Trimming shortened V by 3 bases and J by 0 bases, and 8 bases separated the two germline ends. CDR3 nucleotide sequence: TGCGCCAGCAGCCAGGGGGATTCTAACTATGGCTACACCTTC. Its protein product is CASSQGDSNYGYTF.

This chain joins TRBV9 and TRBJ2-7; a weak D match, TRBD2 (6 bases). CDR3 length: 15 residues. The V and J ends lost 2 bases and 2 bases respectively, with 14 bases between them. Germline values: CDR1 SGDLS, CDR2 YYNGEE. The CDR3 protein is CASSVSGTPTYEQYF. In DNA, the CDR3 is TGTGCCAGCAGCGTGTCCGGGACTCCGACCTACGAGCAGTACTTC.

This chain joins TRBV7-8 and TRBJ2-5, with a weak D call TRBD2 (6 bases). Germline V gives CDR1 SGHVS, CDR2 FQNEAQ. V lost 7 bases and J lost 2, with 14 bases in between. The CDR3 runs to 14 residues. CDR3 nucleotide sequence: TGTGCCAGCACGGGTCTGGAGGGGCAAGAGACCCAGTACTTC. Protein product: CASTGLEGQETQYF.

This clone was picked up a small number of times. The rearrangement uses TRBV27 and TRBJ1-2, with 7 bases identical to TRBD1. The CDR3 length is 14 residues. In germline, CDR1 is MNHEY, CDR2 SMNVEV (reference sequence). Germline trimming cut 2 bases from V and 3 bases from J; bases unmatched to any gene: 3. DNA of the CDR3: TGTGCCAGCAGTTTAACCGGGACAGACTATGGCTACACCTTC. It translates to CASSLTGTDYGYTF.

The rearrangement links TRBV4-3 to TRBJ1-2; D ambiguous. The CDR3 is 13 residues long. The ends were cut back, 3 bases at V and 5 bases at J, with 10 bases in the middle. Germline V CDR1 and CDR2: LGHNA, YSLEER. The CDR3 nucleotides are TGCGCCAGCAGCCAGGGGAGAGGTTATGGCTACACCTTC. Translated, it gives CASSQGRGYGYTF.

This chain links TRBV5-6 with TRBJ1-4; D unresolved. Germline V gives CDR1 SGHDT, CDR2 YYEEEE. V lost 5 bases and J 10 bases, leaving 18 bases between the germline ends. The CDR3 extends over 14 amino acids. CDR3 nucleotides: TGTGCCAGCAGAGGTAGAAGAGCCGCGGGAAAACTGTTTTTT. Residues: CASRGRRAAGKLFF.

The CDR3, as DNA: TGTGCCAGCAGCTTGGCCGGACGCCGGACCTACAATGAGCAGTTCTTC. This encodes CASSLAGRRTYNEQFF. The chain has TRBV5-6 and TRBJ2-1, with D unresolved. CDR3 length: 16 amino acids. V lost 0 bases to trimming and J lost 2 bases, with 12 bases between them. Per germline, CDR1 SGHDT and CDR2 YYEEEE.

The chain has TRBV5-8 and TRBJ2-1, with 13 bases that match TRBD2. Germline V gives CDR1 SGHTS, CDR2 YDEGEE. V lost 4 bases to trimming and J lost 6 bases; unmatched junction nucleotides: 7. The CDR3 totals 16 residues. The CDR3 reads CASSLRLAGGGNEQFF. CDR3 sequence (DNA): TGTGCCAGCAGCCTCCGACTAGCGGGGGGTGGCAATGAGCAGTTCTTC.

The DNA of the CDR3 is TGTGCCAGCAAAAGGGACAGGGGAATTAAAAACATTCAGTACTTC. This gives the protein CASKRDRGIKNIQYF. J is TRBJ2-4 and V is TRBV2; the match to TRBD1 covers 10 bases. Trimming took 7 bases from V and 4 from J; bases not matched to a gene: 7. There are 15 residues in the CDR3. From germline, CDR1 is SNHLY and CDR2 FYNNEI.

The V call is TRBV4-1, the J call TRBJ1-6; a weak D match, TRBD1 (6 bases). Per germline, CDR1 MGHRA and CDR2 YSYEKL. CDR3 size: 14 residues. The V end lost 1 base, the J end lost 10 bases, and 11 bases lay between the germline ends. The CDR3 nucleotides are TGCGCCAGCAGCCAAGGGATGGGGGGCTCACCCCTCCACTTT. Translation gives CASSQGMGGSPLHF.

The chain links TRBV2 to TRBJ1-4, with D possibly TRBD1 on 5 matching bases. The CDR3 contains 15 residues. Trimming took 5 bases from V and 6 from J, leaving 16 bases between them. The germline V gene encodes CDR1 SNHLY and CDR2 FYNNEI. The CDR3, as DNA: TGTGCCAGCAGTCTCCAACGGGGAGGGGATGAAAAACTGTTTTTT. Translation: CASSLQRGGDEKLFF.

The rearrangement links TRBV7-2 to TRBJ2-1; perhaps TRBD1 as D (5 bases). There are 18 residues in the CDR3. Per germline, CDR1 SGHTA and CDR2 FQGNSA. V lost 3 bases to trimming and J lost 5 bases, with 23 bases between them. The CDR3 reads CASSFSVTAEFGDNEQFF. The CDR3 bases are TGTGCCAGCAGCTTTTCCGTGACAGCCGAATTTGGGGACAATGAGCAGTTCTTC.

The chain recombines TRBV7-9 with TRBJ1-5, with no clear D. V was shortened by 1 base and J by 4 bases, with 14 bases between the two germline ends. This CDR3 contains 16 residues. The V gene's germline CDR1 is SEHNR and CDR2 FQNEAQ (reference sequence). CDR3: CASSLGGASGNQPQHF. CDR3 bases: TGTGCCAGCAGCTTAGGAGGCGCTTCTGGGAATCAGCCCCAGCATTTT.

The chain recombines TRBV7-8 with TRBJ1-3; 7 bases align to TRBD1. The CDR3 length is 16 residues. V lost 4 bases and J lost 0; bases outside the gene matches: 6. The germline V gene encodes CDR1 SGHVS and CDR2 FQNEAQ. The CDR3 loop reads CASSSDRVSSGNTIYF. CDR3 nucleotide sequence: TGTGCCAGCAGCTCCGACAGGGTTTCCTCTGGAAACACCATATATTTT.

In its sample, this clone was seen once. J is TRBJ2-1 and V is TRBV7-9, with no clear D. The CDR3 length is 11 residues. Trimming cost V 5 bases and J 5 bases, with 4 bases left between them. The V gene's germline CDR1 is SEHNR and CDR2 FQNEAQ (reference sequence). CDR3 sequence reads: CASSLNNEQFF. The CDR3 DNA follows: TGTGCCAGCAGCCTAAACAATGAGCAGTTCTTC. The variable domain in full, completed from reference TRBV7-9 and TRBJ2-1, reads DTGVSQNPRHKITKRGQNVTFRCDPISEHNRLYWYRQTLGQGPEFLTYFQNEAQLEKSRLLSDRFSAERPKGSFSTLEIQRTEQGDSAMYLCASSLNNEQFFGPGTRLTVL.

This chain joins TRBV29-1 and TRBJ1-1, with a tentative D call TRBD1 (5 bases). Deletions cut 4 bases from V and 4 bases from J, with 10 bases between. CDR1 and CDR2 (germline): SQVTM, ANQGSEA. The CDR3 has 12 residues. CDR3 DNA: TGCAGCGTTGGGGGGGGGTCCACTGAAGCTTTCTTT. Translating it yields CSVGGGSTEAFF.

The chain has TRBV19 and TRBJ2-3; 9 nucleotides match TRBD2. CDR3 size: 14 residues. The J segment lost 1 base and the V segment lost 7 bases, leaving 3 bases of the junction unmatched. The germline gives CDR1 LNHDA, CDR2 SQIVND (reference sequence). CDR3 residues: CASTKRGGTDTQYF. The CDR3 DNA sequence: TGTGCCAGTACTAAGCGGGGGGGCACAGATACGCAGTATTTT.

The chain is built from TRBV6-1 and TRBJ1-2, with D unresolved. CDR3 length: 11 residues. Trimming pared 1 base from V and 12 bases from J, leaving 9 bases between. The germline CDR1 and CDR2 sequences are MNHNS and SASEGT. The CDR3 spells CASSEGFKNTF. The DNA of the CDR3 is TGTGCCAGCAGTGAAGGCTTCAAGAACACCTTC.

The rearrangement uses TRBV11-2 and TRBJ2-3; no clear D. CDR3 length: 11 amino acids. In germline, CDR1 is SGHAT, CDR2 FQNNGV. V lost 5 bases and J 6 bases, leaving 6 bases between the germline ends. The CDR3, as DNA: TGTGCCAGCAGCCATTACGATACGCAGTATTTT. Protein: CASSHYDTQYF.

V usage is TRBV5-1 and J usage is TRBJ1-2, with no clear D. CDR1 and CDR2 from the germline V gene are SGHRS and YFSETQ. The CDR3 sequence is 12 residues long. The V gene lost 0 bases and the J gene lost 11 bases, with 11 bases spanning the gap. The CDR3 DNA sequence: TGCGCCAGCAGCTTGGGAGGACTGAAGTACACCTTC. Translating it yields CASSLGGLKYTF.

The rearrangement uses TRBV19 and TRBJ1-1; 10 nucleotides agree with TRBD1. The CDR3 totals 13 residues. CDR1 and CDR2 from the germline V gene are LNHDA and SQIVND (reference sequence). J was trimmed by 8 bases and V by 3 bases; bases with no gene match: 3. The CDR3 reads CASSIRDRGEAFF. DNA of the CDR3: TGTGCCAGTAGTATCCGGGACAGGGGAGAAGCTTTCTTT. Looking up the rest from reference TRBV19 and TRBJ1-1 gives the full variable domain: DGGITQSPKYLFRKEGQNVTLSCEQNLNHDAMYWYRQDPGQGLRLIYYSQIVNDFQKGDIAEGYSVSREKKESFPLTVTSAQKNPTAFYLCASSIRDRGEAFFGQGTRLTVV.

CDR3 amino acids: CASFEYGGGSDTQYF. The CDR3 nucleotides are TGTGCCAGCTTTGAGTACGGCGGGGGGTCAGATACGCAGTATTTT. This chain uses TRBV6-5 with TRBJ2-3; TRBD2 agrees at 8 bases. V lost 8 bases, J lost 4 bases, and 11 bases stayed unmatched. The CDR3 is 15 residues long. The germline CDR1 and CDR2 sequences are MNHEY and SVGAGI.

This sequence joins TRBV19 and TRBJ2-5; tentatively, D is TRBD2 (5 bases). The CDR3 consists of 15 residues. Per the germline V gene, CDR1 is LNHDA and CDR2 is SQIVND (reference sequence). V lost 6 bases to trimming and J lost 7 bases, with 21 bases between them. The CDR3 bases are TGTGCCAGTAGACCAAGAGGTTCTCCCGAGGGGACCCAGTACTTC. Residues: CASRPRGSPEGTQYF.

The V and J genes are TRBV11-1 and TRBJ2-7; 8 bases line up with TRBD2. This CDR3 comprises 18 residues. Trimming took 4 bases from V and 1 from J; bases not matched to a gene: 15. The germline V gene encodes CDR1 SGHAT and CDR2 FQDESV (reference sequence). This chain's CDR3 is CASSSPPAGVTKSYEQYF. The CDR3 DNA is TGTGCCAGCAGCTCTCCCCCAGCGGGGGTCACAAAATCCTACGAGCAGTACTTC. The variable domain in full, completed from reference TRBV11-1 and TRBJ2-7, reads EAEVAQSPRYKITEKSQAVAFWCDPISGHATLYWYRQILGQGPELLVQFQDESVVDDSQLPKDRFSAERLKGVDSTLKIQPAELGDSAMYLCASSSPPAGVTKSYEQYFGPGTRLTVT.

V usage is TRBV30 and J usage is TRBJ2-1, with D possibly being TRBD1 (5 bases). CDR1 GTSNPN and CDR2 SVGIG come from the germline V gene (reference sequence). This CDR3 is built from 14 residues. The germline V and J ends were trimmed by 7 bases and 8 bases, with 21 bases remaining between them. The CDR3, as DNA: TGTGCCTCCCGCCGACAGAGATTTGGCCATGAGCAGTTCTTC. It is translated as CASRRQRFGHEQFF.

V and J are TRBV30 and TRBJ2-2; no definite D call. From germline, CDR1 is GTSNPN and CDR2 SVGIG (reference sequence). The V gene lost 2 bases and the J gene lost 4 bases, with 17 bases spanning the gap. The CDR3 has 16 amino acids. The CDR3: CAWSFLTGRSTGELFF. The CDR3 DNA is TGTGCCTGGAGTTTTCTGACGGGCCGGTCCACCGGGGAGCTGTTTTTT. Looking up the rest from reference TRBV30 and TRBJ2-2 gives the full variable domain: SQTIHQWPATLVQPVGSPLSLECTVEGTSNPNLYWYRQAAGRGLQLLFYSVGIGQISSEVPQNLSASRPQDRQFILSSKKLLLSDSGFYLCAWSFLTGRSTGELFFGEGSRLTVL.